A single sample is the source of the 27 T cell receptor beta chains below, sequenced in a study of immune cell composition in non-small cell lung cancer. TCRdb's copy holds only in-frame clones and misses some; the assay was immunoSEQ multiplex PCR. The table records about 7,100 clones, approximately 84% of them present only once. Normal lung was sampled as far from the tumour as possible, at least 3 cm. The source material was non-adjacent lung tissue. These receptors all stem from a human donor with non-small cell lung cancer.

The chain links TRBV29-1 to TRBJ1-1; 7 nucleotides match TRBD1. Per germline, CDR1 SQVTM and CDR2 ANQGSEA. J lost 8 bases, V lost 8 bases, and 8 bases had no gene match. This CDR3 is built from 11 residues. CDR3 sequence: CSPHRGEEAFF. The CDR3 DNA follows: TGCAGCCCCCACAGGGGTGAGGAAGCTTTCTTT.

The chain uses TRBV11-3 and TRBJ2-1, with 9 bases identical to TRBD2. In germline, CDR1 is SGHNT, CDR2 YENEEA. The CDR3 sequence is 15 residues long. J was trimmed by 9 bases and V by 1 base; bases with no gene match: 7. The chain's CDR3 is CASSLGAGGPLEQFF. The DNA of the CDR3 is TGTGCCAGCAGCTTAGGAGCGGGGGGCCCCCTTGAGCAGTTCTTC.

The chain has TRBV11-2 and TRBJ2-3; no definite D call. The CDR3 is 15 residues long. The V and J ends lost 4 bases and 4 bases respectively, with 15 bases between them. Per germline, CDR1 SGHAT and CDR2 FQNNGV. This CDR3 reads CASSSQRRPADTQYF. The CDR3 nucleotides are TGTGCCAGCAGCTCTCAACGGCGTCCCGCAGATACGCAGTATTTT. Full variable domain (outside the CDR3, taken from reference TRBV11-2 and TRBJ2-3): EAGVAQSPRYKIIEKRQSVAFWCNPISGHATLYWYQQILGQGPKLLIQFQNNGVVDDSQLPKDRFSAERLKGVDSTLKIQPAKLEDSAVYLCASSSQRRPADTQYFGPGTRLTVL.

The chain carries TRBV27 and TRBJ1-2; 7 bases line up with TRBD1. The junction had 5 bases not matched to a gene; V was cut back by 3 bases and J by 4 bases. Per the germline V gene, CDR1 is MNHEY and CDR2 is SMNVEV (reference sequence). The CDR3 is 14 amino acids. The CDR3 spells CASSFGAGGYGYTF. CDR3 sequence (DNA): TGTGCCAGCAGTTTCGGGGCAGGGGGCTATGGCTACACCTTC.

The chain combines TRBV29-1 with TRBJ2-2; D remains ambiguous. CDR3 length equals 13 residues. Germline V gives CDR1 SQVTM, CDR2 ANQGSEA. V was cut by 4 bases and J by 7 bases, with 13 bases left in between. The CDR3 DNA is TGCAGCGTTGGACCAGCGAGCAGCGGGGAGCTGTTTTTT. As protein: CSVGPASSGELFF.

CDR3 loop: CASELFRGSGQYF. CDR3 sequence (DNA): TGTGCCAGCGAACTATTCAGGGGTAGTGGGCAGTACTTC. The genes are TRBV27 and TRBJ2-7; D possibly corresponds to TRBD1 (6 bases). V lost 8 bases and J 9 bases, leaving 20 bases between the germline ends. The V gene's germline CDR1 is MNHEY and CDR2 SMNVEV (reference sequence). This CDR3 has 13 amino acids.

This clone was seen just once. The gene calls are TRBV5-5 and TRBJ2-1; 14 positions agree with TRBD2. J lost 6 bases, V lost 3 bases, and 5 bases had no gene match. This CDR3 region has 16 residues. From germline, CDR1 is SGHKS and CDR2 YYEKEE (reference sequence). The CDR3 protein is CASSSSTSGGANEQFF. CDR3 DNA sequence: TGTGCCAGCAGCTCTTCGACTAGCGGGGGGGCCAATGAGCAGTTCTTC.

This clone has only one observation. The rearrangement uses TRBV28 and TRBJ2-1, with D unresolved. The CDR3 is 13 amino acids. The V end lost 6 bases, the J end lost 6 bases, and 12 bases lay between the germline ends. Per germline, CDR1 MDHEN and CDR2 SYDVKM. CDR3 in DNA: TGTGCCAGCAGAAACCGGGTGGGCAATGAGCAGTTCTTC. Amino acid sequence: CASRNRVGNEQFF.

This clone was seen a single time. The V and J genes are TRBV4-3 and TRBJ1-4; D unresolved. Germline lookup yields CDR1 LGHNA and CDR2 YSLEER. V lost 1 base and J lost 0, with 6 bases in between. The CDR3 sequence is 15 residues long. For the CDR3, the DNA is TGCGCCAGCAGCCAAGCGGCTGCAACTAATGAAAAACTGTTTTTT. This translates into CASSQAAATNEKLFF.

This chain links TRBV9 with TRBJ2-2, with D maybe TRBD1 (5 bases). Germline CDR1 is SGDLS and CDR2 is YYNGEE. Deletions cut 0 bases from V and 6 bases from J, with 15 bases between. The CDR3 length is 16 residues. The CDR3, as DNA: TGTGCCAGCAGCGTAGCACCAGGGCTAGTGTCCGGGGAGCTGTTTTTT. It translates to CASSVAPGLVSGELFF.

V usage is TRBV6-6 and J usage is TRBJ1-1, with TRBD1 matching over 12 bases. Germline values: CDR1 MNHNY, CDR2 SVGAGI (reference sequence). The CDR3 extends over 15 amino acids. V lost 6 bases to trimming and J lost 3 bases; unmatched junction nucleotides: 5. The CDR3 DNA reads as TGTGCCAGCAGAGGGACAGGGGGCGGGGACACTGAAGCTTTCTTT. Amino acids: CASRGTGGGDTEAFF.

Judged by abundance, this clone is large (0.1 to 1%). The chain carries TRBV5-8 and TRBJ1-5, with 8 bases aligning to TRBD1. V trimming: 4 bases; J trimming: 3 bases; junction bases outside the gene matches: 3. Germline values: CDR1 SGHTS, CDR2 YDEGEE. The CDR3 covers 14 residues. In DNA, the CDR3 is TGTGCCAGCAGCCGACAGGGGAACAATCAGCCCCAGCATTTT. It codes for CASSRQGNNQPQHF.

The J gene is TRBJ1-2, the V gene TRBV15; no clear D gene. V lost 0 bases and J lost 2, with 7 bases in between. There are 14 residues in the CDR3. Germline CDR1 LNHNV, CDR2 YYDKDF (reference sequence). The DNA of the CDR3 is TGTGCCACCAGCAGAGATGGGAAAAACTATGGCTACACCTTC. It translates to CATSRDGKNYGYTF.

The rearrangement uses TRBV5-4 and TRBJ2-3, with TRBD2 identical over 14 bases. Per germline, CDR1 SGHNT and CDR2 YYREEE (reference sequence). This CDR3 is 17 amino acids long. With V trimmed by 1 base and J by 6 bases, 7 bases remained unmatched. The CDR3 region is CASSLKTSGGAGDTQYF. CDR3 nucleotides: TGTGCCAGCAGCTTGAAGACTAGCGGGGGGGCTGGGGATACGCAGTATTTT.

This clone was detected once. The chain joins TRBV7-8 to TRBJ2-2, with 7 bases lining up with TRBD2. Unmatched junction bases numbered 6, after V lost 4 bases and J lost 4 bases. The CDR3 spans 15 residues. Germline V gives CDR1 SGHVS, CDR2 FQNEAQ. The CDR3 bases are TGTGCCAGCAGCTGGGGGGGGAGTGGCACCGGGGAGCTGTTTTTT. Protein sequence: CASSWGGSGTGELFF.

The V and J genes are TRBV6-5 and TRBJ2-6, with 7 bases aligning to TRBD1. The CDR3 extends over 14 amino acids. V lost 7 bases to trimming and J lost 4 bases; unmatched junction nucleotides: 4. From germline, CDR1 is MNHEY and CDR2 SVGAGI. The DNA of the CDR3 is TGTGCCAGCAATAAGGGGGCAGGGGCCAACGTCCTGACTTTC. This gives the protein CASNKGAGANVLTF.

This clone appeared once. This chain joins TRBV7-2 and TRBJ2-7; D not certain. The V end lost 2 bases, the J end lost 6 bases, and 8 bases lay between the germline ends. The CDR3 consists of 12 residues. CDR1 and CDR2 (germline): SGHTA, FQGNSA. CDR3 sequence (DNA): TGTGCCAGCAGCTTACGGCGATCCGAGCAGTACTTC. Its translation: CASSLRRSEQYF.

The rearrangement uses TRBV6-5 and TRBJ2-5; 9 bases are a match to TRBD1. V trimming: 6 bases; J trimming: 4 bases; junction bases outside the gene matches: 9. There are 15 residues in the CDR3. The V gene's germline CDR1 is MNHEY and CDR2 SVGAGI. DNA for the CDR3: TGTGCCAGCAGAAAACAGGGGGCCGGGAGAGAGACCCAGTACTTC. This encodes CASRKQGAGRETQYF.

V gene TRBV10-3 combines with J gene TRBJ1-2; 8 nucleotides agree with TRBD1. The CDR3 totals 12 residues. Germline CDR1 reads ENHRY; CDR2 reads SYGVKD. The trim removed 11 bases at V and 8 bases at J, leaving 10 bases unmatched. CDR3 residues: CASTGGVEGYTF. In DNA, the CDR3 is TGTGCCTCCACAGGGGGGGTGGAAGGCTACACCTTC.

This chain connects TRBV29-1 to TRBJ2-1, with D uncertain. Trimming took off 3 bases at V and 2 bases at J, with 11 bases between the two ends. Germline loops: CDR1 SQVTM, CDR2 ANQGSEA. The CDR3 is 14 residues long. The DNA of the CDR3 is TGCAGCGTTGAGTATAGGGCCACCTACAATGAGCAGTTCTTC. This translates into CSVEYRATYNEQFF.

The table lists this clone with a few counts. V and J are TRBV7-2 and TRBJ1-2, with TRBD1 identical over 9 bases. Germline V lookup: CDR1 SGHTA, CDR2 FQGNSA. The CDR3 covers 15 residues. Losses at the gene ends were 1 base for V and 7 bases for J; bases not matched to a gene: 7. The CDR3 bases are TGTGCCAGCAGCTTAGGCCCGGACAGGGGCGGTGGCTACACCTTC. As protein: CASSLGPDRGGGYTF. Supplemented by reference TRBV7-2 and TRBJ1-2, the full variable domain reads GAGVSQSPSNKVTEKGKDVELRCDPISGHTALYWYRQSLGQGLEFLIYFQGNSAPDKSGLPSDRFSAERTGGSVSTLTIQRTQQEDSAVYLCASSLGPDRGGGYTFGSGTRLTVV.

The gene calls are TRBV12-5 and TRBJ2-1, with TRBD2 matching over 8 bases. From germline, CDR1 is LGHNT and CDR2 FRNRAP. V dropped 4 bases and J dropped 10; count of bases not matched to a gene: 12. The CDR3 covers 15 residues. The CDR3 loop reads CASGSGLAGGEEQFF. CDR3 bases: TGTGCTAGTGGTTCCGGACTAGCCGGGGGGGAGGAGCAGTTCTTC.

The gene calls are TRBV7-9 and TRBJ1-2; a weak D match, TRBD1 (5 bases). Germline V gene sequence: CDR1 SEHNR, CDR2 FQNEAQ (reference sequence). The V end lost 5 bases, the J end lost 6 bases, and 16 bases lay between the germline ends. CDR3 length equals 14 residues. The CDR3 DNA reads TGTGCCAGCAGCCTCGGTGAGGGGATTGATGGCTACACCTTC. Translated: CASSLGEGIDGYTF.

V gene TRBV9 combines with J gene TRBJ2-5; no firm D call. Germline V gene lookup returns CDR1 SGDLS and CDR2 YYNGEE. V was shortened by 4 bases and J by 8 bases, with 12 bases between the two germline ends. The CDR3 is made up of 12 amino acids. CDR3 nucleotide sequence: TGTGCCAGCAGCCCTCACGTGGATACCCAGTACTTC. Amino acids: CASSPHVDTQYF.

The V and J genes are TRBV9 and TRBJ1-2; D gene uncertain. The CDR3 has 15 residues. Trimming took 4 bases from V and 7 from J, leaving 20 bases between them. The V gene's germline CDR1 is SGDLS and CDR2 YYNGEE. The CDR3 DNA is TGTGCCAGCAGCCCCGGTGGTGGGAGCTCGGCTGGCTACACCTTC. It is translated as CASSPGGGSSAGYTF.

This sequence joins TRBV29-1 and TRBJ2-7; D not certain. V was pared by 4 bases and J by 7 bases, with 8 bases between. The germline V gene encodes CDR1 SQVTM and CDR2 ANQGSEA. This CDR3 is 10 amino acids long. The CDR3 protein is CSVVPREQYF. CDR3 DNA sequence: TGCAGCGTTGTACCCAGGGAGCAGTACTTC.

The chain combines TRBV5-6 with TRBJ1-6; 11 bases are shared with TRBD1. The trim removed 4 bases at V and 6 bases at J, leaving 9 bases unmatched. In germline, CDR1 is SGHDT, CDR2 YYEEEE. CDR3 length: 17 amino acids. CDR3 loop: CASSPGGTGGFNSPLHF. The CDR3, as DNA: TGTGCCAGCAGCCCGGGTGGGACAGGGGGGTTTAATTCACCCCTCCACTTT.